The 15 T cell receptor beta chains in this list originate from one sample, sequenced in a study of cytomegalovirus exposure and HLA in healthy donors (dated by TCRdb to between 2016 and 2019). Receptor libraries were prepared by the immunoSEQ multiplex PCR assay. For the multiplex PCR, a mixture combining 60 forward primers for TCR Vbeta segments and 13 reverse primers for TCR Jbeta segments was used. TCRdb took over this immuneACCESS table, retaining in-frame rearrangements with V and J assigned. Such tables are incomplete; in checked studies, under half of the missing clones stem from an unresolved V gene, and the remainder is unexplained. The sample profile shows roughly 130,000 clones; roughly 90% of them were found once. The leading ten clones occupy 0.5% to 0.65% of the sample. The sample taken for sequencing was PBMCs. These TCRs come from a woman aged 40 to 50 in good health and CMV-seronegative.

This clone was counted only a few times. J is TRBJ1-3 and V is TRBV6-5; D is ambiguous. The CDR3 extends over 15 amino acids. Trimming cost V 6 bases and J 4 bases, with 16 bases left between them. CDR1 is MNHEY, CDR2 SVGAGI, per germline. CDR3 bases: TGTGCCAGCAGCCTTAGCGGGTCTCTGGGAAACACCATATATTTT. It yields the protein CASSLSGSLGNTIYF.

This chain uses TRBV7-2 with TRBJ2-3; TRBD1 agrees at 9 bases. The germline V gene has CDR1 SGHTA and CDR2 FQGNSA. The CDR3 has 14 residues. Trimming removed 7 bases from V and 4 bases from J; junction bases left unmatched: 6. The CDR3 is CASNPGQGADTQYF. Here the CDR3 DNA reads TGTGCCAGCAACCCGGGACAGGGCGCAGATACGCAGTATTTT.

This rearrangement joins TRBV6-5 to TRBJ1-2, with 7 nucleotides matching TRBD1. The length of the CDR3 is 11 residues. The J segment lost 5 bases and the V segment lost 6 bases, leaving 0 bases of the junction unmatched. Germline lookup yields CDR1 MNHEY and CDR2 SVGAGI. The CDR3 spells CASRQGYGYTF. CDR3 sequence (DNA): TGTGCCAGCAGACAGGGGTATGGCTACACCTTC.

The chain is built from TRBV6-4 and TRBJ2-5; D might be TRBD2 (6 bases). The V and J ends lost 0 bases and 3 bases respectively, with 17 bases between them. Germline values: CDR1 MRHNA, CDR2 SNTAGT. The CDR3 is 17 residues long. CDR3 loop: CASSDSRLSPGEETQYF. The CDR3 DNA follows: TGTGCCAGCAGTGACTCGCGTCTCTCCCCGGGGGAAGAGACCCAGTACTTC.

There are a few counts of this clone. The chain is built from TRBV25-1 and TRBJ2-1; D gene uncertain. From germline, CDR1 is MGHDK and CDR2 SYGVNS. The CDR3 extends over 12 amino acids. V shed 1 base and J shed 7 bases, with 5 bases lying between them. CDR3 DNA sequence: TGTGCCAGCAGTGAATTCGGGAATGAGCAGTTCTTC. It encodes CASSEFGNEQFF.

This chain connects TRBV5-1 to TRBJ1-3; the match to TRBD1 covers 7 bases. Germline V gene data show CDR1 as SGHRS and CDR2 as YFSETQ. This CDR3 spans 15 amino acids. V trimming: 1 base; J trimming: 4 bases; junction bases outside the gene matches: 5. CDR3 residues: CASSLTGVGGNTIYF. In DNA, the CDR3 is TGCGCCAGCAGCTTGACAGGGGTCGGCGGAAACACCATATATTTT.

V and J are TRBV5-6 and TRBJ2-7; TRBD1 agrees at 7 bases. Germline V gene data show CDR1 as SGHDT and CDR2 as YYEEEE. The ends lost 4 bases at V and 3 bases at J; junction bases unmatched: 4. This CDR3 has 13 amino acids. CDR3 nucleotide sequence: TGTGCCAGCAGCCCAGGGGGTGTCTACGAGCAGTACTTC. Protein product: CASSPGGVYEQYF.

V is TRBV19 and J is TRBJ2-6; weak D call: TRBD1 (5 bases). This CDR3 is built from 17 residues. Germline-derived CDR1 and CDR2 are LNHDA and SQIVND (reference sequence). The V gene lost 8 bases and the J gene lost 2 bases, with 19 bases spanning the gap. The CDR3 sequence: CASHRSPAHTGANVLTF. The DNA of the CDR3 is TGTGCCAGTCACAGGAGCCCCGCCCATACTGGGGCCAACGTCCTGACTTTC.

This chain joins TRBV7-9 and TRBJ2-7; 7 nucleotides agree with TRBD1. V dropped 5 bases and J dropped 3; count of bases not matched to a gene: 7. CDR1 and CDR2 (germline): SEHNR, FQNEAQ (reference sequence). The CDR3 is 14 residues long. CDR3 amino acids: CASSPWDSVYEQYF. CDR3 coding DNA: TGTGCCAGCAGCCCCTGGGACAGCGTCTACGAGCAGTACTTC.

CDR3 coding DNA: TGTGCCAGCAGCCCCGCGGGACTAGCTGGGGAGCAGTTCTTC. Translation: CASSPAGLAGEQFF. The chain has TRBV7-6 and TRBJ2-1; 9 nucleotides match TRBD2. Trimming cost V 5 bases and J 10 bases; bases outside gene matches: 9. The CDR3 runs to 14 residues. The V gene's germline CDR1 is SGHVS and CDR2 FNYEAQ.

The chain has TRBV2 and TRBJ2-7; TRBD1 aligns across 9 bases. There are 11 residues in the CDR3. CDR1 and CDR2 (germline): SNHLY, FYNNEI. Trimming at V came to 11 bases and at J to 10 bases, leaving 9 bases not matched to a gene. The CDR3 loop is CAGGQGTNQYF. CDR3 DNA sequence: TGTGCCGGGGGACAGGGAACGAATCAGTACTTC.

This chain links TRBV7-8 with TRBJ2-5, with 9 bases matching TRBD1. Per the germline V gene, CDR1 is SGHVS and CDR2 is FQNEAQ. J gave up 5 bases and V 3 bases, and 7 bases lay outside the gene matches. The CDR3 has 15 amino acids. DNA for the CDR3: TGTGCCAGCAGCTTCAACACAGGGGGCGGGGAGACCCAGTACTTC. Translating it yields CASSFNTGGGETQYF.

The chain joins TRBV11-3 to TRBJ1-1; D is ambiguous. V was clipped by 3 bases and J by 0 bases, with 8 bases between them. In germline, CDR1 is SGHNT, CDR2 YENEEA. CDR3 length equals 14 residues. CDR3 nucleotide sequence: TGTGCCAGCAGCTTTAGACTCCTGAACACTGAAGCTTTCTTT. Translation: CASSFRLLNTEAFF.

CDR3 region: CASSLSSGRALKTQYF. DNA of the CDR3: TGTGCCAGCAGTTTATCTAGCGGGAGGGCTCTTAAGACCCAGTACTTC. V gene TRBV28 combines with J gene TRBJ2-5; 12 bases agree with TRBD2. J gave up 6 bases and V 1 base, and 6 bases lay outside the gene matches. The germline gives CDR1 MDHEN, CDR2 SYDVKM. The CDR3 totals 16 residues.

The chain's CDR3 is CASSDVGGGGNYGYTF. The CDR3 DNA reads as TGTGCCAGCAGTGATGTAGGGGGAGGGGGTAACTATGGCTACACCTTC. The V and J genes are TRBV6-1 and TRBJ1-2; TRBD1 might be the D (6 bases). Germline CDR1 and CDR2: MNHNS and SASEGT. Trimming shortened V by 3 bases and J by 1 base, and 15 bases separated the two germline ends. The CDR3 is 16 amino acids.